The 18 T cell receptor beta chains below were found in one sample sequenced in a study of blood T cell repertoires in COVID-19 (dated by TCRdb to 2020 to 2021). Receptors were amplified or captured by the immunoSEQ multiplex PCR assay. TCRdb's version of the immuneACCESS table is confined to in-frame rearrangements and falls short of the full clone set. An unresolved V gene accounts for under half of the shortfall where checked; the remainder is of unknown origin. Across this sample there are about 110,000 clones, with more than 80% seen only once. Less than 1.5% of the sample belongs to the ten largest clones. The sequencing input was peripheral blood. All receptors come from a human donor in a cohort sampled during active COVID-19.

The chain recombines TRBV18 with TRBJ1-1; a weak D match, TRBD1 (6 bases). CDR1 and CDR2 (germline): KGHSH, LQKENI. Trimming shortened V by 4 bases and J by 3 bases, and 15 bases separated the two germline ends. The CDR3 is 15 residues long. The CDR3 DNA is TGTGCCAGCTCACGGGACATTGGGGAATACACTGAAGCTTTCTTT. This gives the protein CASSRDIGEYTEAFF.

This clone was seen only once. The chain couples TRBV12-5 to TRBJ1-3; D is perhaps TRBD1 (5 bases). The germline V gene has CDR1 LGHNT and CDR2 FRNRAP. This CDR3 comprises 14 residues. Trimming removed 2 bases at V and 4 bases at J, with 9 bases between. CDR3 residues: CASGLPGKGNTIYF. CDR3 coding DNA: TGTGCTAGTGGTTTGCCAGGGAAAGGAAACACCATATATTTT.

This chain connects TRBV11-3 to TRBJ2-1, with D unresolved. Germline loops: CDR1 SGHNT, CDR2 YENEEA. This CDR3 has 14 amino acids. V lost 5 bases to trimming and J lost 4 bases, with 12 bases between them. Written as DNA, the CDR3 is TGTGCCAGCAGCCCAGGTGCCATTTACAATGAGCAGTTCTTC. Protein sequence: CASSPGAIYNEQFF.

The gene calls are TRBV5-6 and TRBJ1-3; a weak D match, TRBD1 (6 bases). Germline V gene sequence: CDR1 SGHDT, CDR2 YYEEEE. V was clipped by 4 bases and J by 0 bases, with 17 bases between them. This CDR3 is built from 17 residues. The CDR3 DNA sequence: TGTGCCAGCAGCACCGGACAGCCGGTGAGCTCTGGAAACACCATATATTTT. Protein: CASSTGQPVSSGNTIYF.

The gene calls are TRBV6-2 or TRBV6-3 and TRBJ1-2, with D possibly matching TRBD1 (5 bases). Germline CDR1 reads MNHEY; CDR2 reads SVGEGT. The ends were cut back, 2 bases at V and 7 bases at J, with 14 bases in the middle. The CDR3 contains 14 residues. Here the CDR3 DNA reads TGTGCCAGCAGTTACGGTTCTTTGGGACTTGGCTACACCTTC. Translation: CASSYGSLGLGYTF.

V and J are TRBV6-5 and TRBJ1-5, with D maybe TRBD1 (6 bases). Germline CDR1 and CDR2: MNHEY and SVGAGI. The V and J ends lost 8 bases and 1 base respectively, with 9 bases between them. The CDR3 totals 13 residues. CDR3 DNA sequence: TGTGCCAGCGGAACAGGGAGCAATCAGCCCCAGCATTTT. Protein product: CASGTGSNQPQHF.

This chain joins TRBV11-2 and TRBJ2-6; tentatively, D is TRBD1 (6 bases). Looked up from germline, CDR1 is SGHAT and CDR2 is FQNNGV. V was clipped by 5 bases and J by 2 bases, with 16 bases between them. This CDR3 is built from 17 residues. The chain's CDR3 is CASSPHTPGAGANVLTF. CDR3 bases: TGTGCCAGCAGCCCTCACACGCCAGGGGCTGGGGCCAACGTCCTGACTTTC.

The rearrangement links TRBV23-1 to TRBJ1-3; tentative D call: TRBD1 (5 bases). TRBV23-1 is an open reading frame, and its role is uncertain. The V gene lost 6 bases and the J gene lost 4 bases, with 19 bases spanning the gap. This CDR3 contains 16 residues. CDR3 protein: CASRDTGFVSGNTIYF. Here the CDR3 DNA reads TGCGCCAGCAGGGATACAGGTTTTGTTTCCGGAAACACCATATATTTT.

This rearrangement joins TRBV28 to TRBJ1-2; TRBD1 might be the D (5 bases). The V end lost 3 bases, the J end lost 3 bases, and 11 bases lay between the germline ends. The germline V gene encodes CDR1 MDHEN and CDR2 SYDVKM. The CDR3 is 14 amino acids. CDR3 in DNA: TGTGCCAGCAGTTTGGGGCAGGGATACTATGGCTACACCTTC. Protein product: CASSLGQGYYGYTF.

This clone came up once. This sequence joins TRBV5-5 and TRBJ1-1; TRBD1 aligns across 7 bases. Trimming cost V 2 bases and J 0 bases; bases outside gene matches: 13. CDR1 and CDR2 (germline): SGHKS, YYEKEE (reference sequence). The CDR3 is made up of 18 amino acids. CDR3 sequence reads: CASSFNPGGDRVNTEAFF. The CDR3 nucleotides are TGTGCCAGCAGCTTCAACCCTGGGGGTGACAGGGTGAACACTGAAGCTTTCTTT.

V and J are TRBV28 and TRBJ1-1, with D maybe TRBD1 (5 bases). Trimming left V 5 bases short and J 9 bases short, with 13 bases between. Germline V gene sequence: CDR1 MDHEN, CDR2 SYDVKM. The CDR3 contains 12 residues. CDR3: CASSLRQNKAFF. The CDR3 region has the DNA TGTGCCAGCAGTCTCCGACAGAACAAAGCTTTCTTT. Combining the CDR3 with reference TRBV28 and TRBJ1-1 gives the whole variable domain DVKVTQSSRYLVKRTGEKVFLECVQDMDHENMFWYRQDPGLGLRLIYFSYDVKMKEKGDIPEGYSVSREKKERFSLILESASTNQTSMYLCASSLRQNKAFFGQGTRLTVV.

The chain is built from TRBV7-2 and TRBJ2-5; D is unresolved. Trimming stripped 5 bases from V and 7 bases from J, with 17 bases between. The length of the CDR3 is 14 residues. Germline values: CDR1 SGHTA, CDR2 FQGNSA. DNA for the CDR3: TGTGCCAGCAGCGAGAGACCCCCCCGAGGGACCCAGTACTTC. Encoded protein: CASSERPPRGTQYF. Together with reference TRBV7-2 and TRBJ2-5, the CDR3 gives the full variable domain: GAGVSQSPSNKVTEKGKDVELRCDPISGHTALYWYRQSLGQGLEFLIYFQGNSAPDKSGLPSDRFSAERTGGSVSTLTIQRTQQEDSAVYLCASSERPPRGTQYFGPGTRLLVL.

The chain combines TRBV5-1 with TRBJ2-1; 9 bases are a match to TRBD2. The CDR3 covers 15 residues. V shed 1 base and J 5 bases; nucleotides not matched to a gene: 4. Germline V gene sequence: CDR1 SGHRS, CDR2 YFSETQ. The CDR3 reads CASSLWLAGNNEQFF. CDR3 DNA: TGCGCCAGCAGCTTGTGGCTAGCGGGAAACAATGAGCAGTTCTTC.

In its sample, this clone was seen once. This chain joins TRBV3-1 (or the pseudogene TRBV3-2) and TRBJ1-2; no reliable D call. Germline V gene sequence: CDR1 LGHDT, CDR2 YNNKEL (reference sequence). The CDR3 loop spans 13 amino acids. Deletions cut 1 base from V and 6 bases from J, with 9 bases between. The CDR3 reads CASSQGAYHGYTF. The CDR3 DNA sequence: TGTGCCAGCAGCCAAGGCGCCTACCATGGCTACACCTTC.

The chain is built from TRBV2 and TRBJ2-1, with 8 bases identical to TRBD1. Germline loops: CDR1 SNHLY, CDR2 FYNNEI. V was clipped by 2 bases and J by 4 bases; unmatched bases: 7. The CDR3 contains 16 residues. The CDR3 loop reads CASSETGGQAYNEQFF. CDR3 bases: TGTGCCAGCAGTGAAACAGGGGGTCAAGCTTACAATGAGCAGTTCTTC.

V is TRBV28 and J is TRBJ2-1; a possible D gene is TRBD2 (6 bases). Trimming stripped 6 bases from V and 4 bases from J, with 16 bases between. The CDR3 contains 15 residues. Germline CDR1 is MDHEN and CDR2 is SYDVKM. The CDR3 coding sequence is TGTGCCAGCAGCCGCCTAGCGACCCGATACAATGAGCAGTTCTTC. Amino acids: CASSRLATRYNEQFF.

In this sample, this clone turned up once. The chain uses TRBV2 and TRBJ2-7; 13 nucleotides match TRBD2. Looked up from germline, CDR1 is SNHLY and CDR2 is FYNNEI. V trimming: 3 bases; J trimming: 5 bases; junction bases outside the gene matches: 7. This CDR3 has 16 amino acids. CDR3 residues: CASSDRLAGGMNEQYF. DNA for the CDR3: TGTGCCAGCAGTGATCGACTAGCGGGGGGTATGAACGAGCAGTACTTC.

The CDR3 DNA reads as TGTGCCAGCACCGCACGAGGACAGGGTGTGGGCAATGAGCAGTTCTTC. This codes for CASTARGQGVGNEQFF. The chain couples TRBV9 to TRBJ2-1; TRBD1 matches at 8 bases. Germline V lookup: CDR1 SGDLS, CDR2 YYNGEE. The junction had 14 bases not matched to a gene; V was cut back by 6 bases and J by 6 bases. The length of the CDR3 is 16 residues.